The present T cell receptor beta chain was sequenced within a study of glioma-infiltrating T cells after dendritic cell vaccination. Study-wide context: At biweekly intervals, patients got three intradermal dendritic cell vaccine injections.

Input was approximately 1.8 ug genomic DNA, or all available if less. The PCR used 60 V beta and 13 J beta primers. TCRdb's copy holds only in-frame clones and misses some; the assay was immunoSEQ multiplex PCR. The data show roughly 96,000 clones, approximately 81% seen once. PBMC sampling occurred before vaccination, two weeks after the third dose, and at progression. The TCR originated in a human donor with glioblastoma. Sequencing was performed on blood, taken before dendritic cell vaccination.

DNA of the CDR3: TGTGCCAGCAGTTTTTGGCTAGCGGGAGGTCTTCGTCGCTCTGGGGCCAACGTCCTGACTTTC. Translation gives CASSFWLAGGLRRSGANVLTF. The chain recombines TRBV28 with TRBJ2-6; TRBD2 agrees at 11 bases. Germline V CDR1 and CDR2: MDHEN, SYDVKM. V gave up 3 bases and J gave up 0 bases; unmatched junction bases: 13. The CDR3 consists of 21 residues.